These 12 T cell receptor beta chains originate from one sample sequenced in a study of T-cell reconstitution after alpha-beta-depleted transplantation in children. The library targeted TCRbeta and was prepared with unique molecular identifiers. Each CDR3 protein is one row after TCRdb ran MiXCR on the PCR reads. The data contain some 280,000 distinct CDR3 sequences, about 10% of them seen just once; the ten biggest clones take up about 9.4%. The starting material was PBMCs from the stem cell graft donor, obtained from the stem cell graft. The receptor source for this set is a human donor who donated a stem cell graft to a child with SCID.

At least ten counts were recorded for this clonotype. CDR3 residues: CAIRPSGGTSYNEQFF. CDR3 coding DNA: TGTGCCATCAGGCCTAGCGGGGGCACCTCCTACAATGAGCAGTTCTTC. The chain links TRBV10-3 to TRBJ2-1; 10 bases agree with TRBD2. V lost 6 bases and J lost 0; bases outside the gene matches: 5. Per the germline V gene, CDR1 is ENHRY and CDR2 is SYGVKD. The CDR3 contains 16 residues.

J is TRBJ1-4 and V is TRBV27; no firm D call. Germline values: CDR1 MNHEY, CDR2 SMNVEV (reference sequence). The V gene lost 4 bases and the J gene lost 0 bases, with 6 bases spanning the gap. This CDR3 spans 14 amino acids. The chain's CDR3 is CASSSWTTNEKLFF. CDR3 in DNA: TGTGCCAGCAGTTCTTGGACAACTAATGAAAAACTGTTTTTT.

The rearrangement joins TRBV5-6 to TRBJ2-5; no firm D call. Germline loops: CDR1 SGHDT, CDR2 YYEEEE. V lost 1 base, J lost 1 base, and 5 bases lay in between. This CDR3 comprises 13 residues. DNA for the CDR3: TGTGCCAGCAGCTTGCCTATCCAAGAGACCCAGTACTTC. Translation: CASSLPIQETQYF.

The rearrangement links TRBV12-3 or TRBV12-4 to TRBJ1-1; no clear D gene. The CDR3 is 14 residues long. V was pared by 2 bases and J by 6 bases, with 13 bases between. This chain's CDR3 is CASSLFGGRSEAFF. The CDR3 nucleotides read TGTGCCAGCAGTTTATTCGGAGGGAGGTCTGAAGCTTTCTTT.

This clonotype came up many times. This chain joins TRBV28 and TRBJ2-4, with 10 nucleotides matching TRBD1. Germline-derived CDR1 and CDR2 are MDHEN and SYDVKM. This CDR3 region has 16 residues. After removal of 5 bases from V and 1 base from J, the junction contained 5 bases not matched to a gene. The CDR3 reads CASSPGTGEAKNIQYF. DNA for the CDR3: TGTGCCAGCAGTCCCGGGACAGGGGAGGCCAAAAACATTCAGTACTTC.

There are a few counts of this clonotype. The rearrangement uses TRBV4-2 and TRBJ2-5, with D hard to call. Germline CDR1 and CDR2: LGHNA and YNFKEQ. Trimming removed 4 bases at V and 5 bases at J, with 14 bases between. This CDR3 contains 14 residues. The CDR3 region is CASSPLRVGETQYF. The CDR3, as DNA: TGTGCCAGCAGCCCGCTCCGTGTCGGGGAGACCCAGTACTTC.

In its sample, this clonotype was seen many times. The gene calls are TRBV6-5 and TRBJ1-4; weak D call: TRBD1 (5 bases). Germline V gene lookup returns CDR1 MNHEY and CDR2 SVGAGI. V lost 2 bases to trimming and J lost 7 bases, with 11 bases between them. The CDR3 loop spans 14 amino acids. CDR3 loop: CASSYQGFFEKLFF. The CDR3, as DNA: TGTGCCAGCAGTTACCAGGGCTTCTTTGAAAAACTGTTTTTT.

This clonotype was seen only a few times. The chain couples TRBV4-2 to TRBJ1-6, with D possibly matching TRBD1 (6 bases). Germline CDR1 reads LGHNA; CDR2 reads YNFKEQ. The CDR3 contains 13 residues. The V end was cut by 5 bases, the J end by 8 bases, with 10 bases between. The CDR3 sequence: CASSIPGDSPLHF. CDR3 coding DNA: TGTGCCAGCAGCATTCCAGGGGATTCACCCCTCCACTTT.

This clonotype appeared a few times. The chain joins TRBV5-6 to TRBJ2-7; 7 positions match TRBD1. This CDR3 region has 14 residues. V lost 5 bases, J lost 5 bases, and 10 bases stayed unmatched. Germline V gives CDR1 SGHDT, CDR2 YYEEEE. The CDR3 sequence: CASRFRDSFHEQYF. CDR3 sequence (DNA): TGTGCCAGCAGGTTCCGGGACAGTTTTCACGAGCAGTACTTC.

The chain has TRBV9 and TRBJ1-2, with TRBD1 as a possible D gene (6 bases). CDR1 and CDR2 from the germline V gene are SGDLS and YYNGEE. The length of the CDR3 is 15 residues. Trimming took 3 bases from V and 4 from J, leaving 16 bases between them. CDR3 residues: CASSGGQDRPYGYTF. CDR3 in DNA: TGTGCCAGCAGCGGGGGGCAGGACAGACCCTATGGCTACACCTTC.

The chain employs TRBV7-6 and TRBJ2-1; 10 bases match TRBD1. From germline, CDR1 is SGHVS and CDR2 FNYEAQ. J lost 9 bases, V lost 7 bases, and 15 bases had no gene match. There are 16 residues in the CDR3. CDR3 residues: CASTAYTGQGQGEQFF. In DNA form, the CDR3 reads TGTGCCAGCACCGCCTATACGGGACAGGGGCAAGGTGAGCAGTTCTTC.

The sample holds many counts of this clonotype. The chain couples TRBV10-3 to TRBJ2-5; D not resolved. Trimming took 10 bases from V and 1 from J, leaving 16 bases between them. This CDR3 has 14 amino acids. Germline V gene sequence: CDR1 ENHRY, CDR2 SYGVKD. CDR3 DNA sequence: TGTGCCACCCAATCAGAGGCCTTCCAAGAGACCCAGTACTTC. Amino acids: CATQSEAFQETQYF.